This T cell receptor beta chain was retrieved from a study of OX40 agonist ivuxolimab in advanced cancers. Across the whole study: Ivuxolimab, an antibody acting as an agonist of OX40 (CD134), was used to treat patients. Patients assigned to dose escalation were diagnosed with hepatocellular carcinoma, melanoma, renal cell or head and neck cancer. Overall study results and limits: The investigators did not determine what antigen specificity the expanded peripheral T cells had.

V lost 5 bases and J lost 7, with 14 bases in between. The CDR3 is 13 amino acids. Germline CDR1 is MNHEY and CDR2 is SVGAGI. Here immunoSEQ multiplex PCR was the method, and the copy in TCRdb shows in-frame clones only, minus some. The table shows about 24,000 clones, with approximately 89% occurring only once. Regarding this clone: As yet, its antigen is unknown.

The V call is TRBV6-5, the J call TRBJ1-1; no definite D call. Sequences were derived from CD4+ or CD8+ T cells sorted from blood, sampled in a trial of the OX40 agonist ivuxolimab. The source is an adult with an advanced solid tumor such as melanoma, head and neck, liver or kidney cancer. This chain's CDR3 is CASSGSLGSEAFF. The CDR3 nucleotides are TGTGCCAGCAGTGGCAGTTTGGGGAGTGAAGCTTTCTTT.